The rows below give T cell receptor beta chains drawn from one sample of a study of blood T cell repertoires in COVID-19. Sequencing was performed with immunoSEQ multiplex PCR; in TCRdb, only in-frame clones are kept and a portion is missing. Of hundreds of thousands of clones listed, roughly nine tenths are singletons. The sequencing input was peripheral blood. The receptors shown here come from a man younger than 35 with active or convalescent COVID-19. Each CDR3 is given with its conserved first and last residue. D genes are given only for firm matches. A clone size is listed for some rows: how often the clone was seen (once, few, many), or a class if it is expanded.

j_call: TRBJ2-5; clone_size: .; d_call: .; v_call: TRBV2; cdr3_aa: CASSYQGQETQYF; cdr3_nt: TGTGCCAGCAGTTATCAGGGTCAAGAGACCCAGTACTTC
j_call: TRBJ2-6; clone_size: .; d_call: TRBD1; v_call: TRBV18; cdr3_aa: CASSHFRTGVSGANVLTF; cdr3_nt: TGTGCCAGCTCACATTTTCGGACAGGGGTATCTGGGGCCAACGTCCTGACTTTC
j_call: TRBJ2-5; clone_size: .; d_call: TRBD2; v_call: TRBV7-9; cdr3_aa: CASSLGRGGPQETQYF; cdr3_nt: TGTGCCAGCAGCTTAGGACGGGGGGGGCCCCAAGAGACCCAGTACTTC
j_call: TRBJ1-5; clone_size: .; d_call: TRBD1; v_call: TRBV5-6; cdr3_aa: CASSALAGTGNQPQHF; cdr3_nt: TGTGCCAGCAGCGCATTAGCCGGGACAGGGAATCAGCCCCAGCATTTT
j_call: TRBJ1-5; clone_size: once; d_call: .; v_call: TRBV7-8; cdr3_aa: CASSFGGGEGLGNQPQHF; cdr3_nt: TGTGCCAGCAGCTTTGGAGGCGGGGAGGGGCTAGGCAATCAGCCCCAGCATTTT
j_call: TRBJ2-3; clone_size: .; d_call: .; v_call: TRBV5-1; cdr3_aa: CASSPEGGTQYF; cdr3_nt: TGCGCCAGCAGCCCGGAGGGTGGTACGCAGTATTTT
j_call: TRBJ2-2; clone_size: .; d_call: TRBD1; v_call: TRBV27; cdr3_aa: CASRRLTGAGELFF; cdr3_nt: TGTGCCAGCAGGAGGCTTACAGGGGCCGGGGAGCTGTTTTTT
j_call: TRBJ1-5; clone_size: .; d_call: .; v_call: TRBV30; cdr3_aa: CAWSVLPNQPQHF; cdr3_nt: TGTGCCTGGAGTGTACTCCCCAATCAGCCCCAGCATTTT
j_call: TRBJ2-5; clone_size: .; d_call: .; v_call: TRBV28; cdr3_aa: CASIAQAGTQYF; cdr3_nt: TGTGCCAGCATCGCCCAAGCCGGGACCCAGTACTTC
j_call: TRBJ2-1; clone_size: .; d_call: .; v_call: TRBV19; cdr3_aa: CASSEGVTSYNEQFF; cdr3_nt: TGTGCCAGTAGTGAGGGAGTTACGTCCTACAATGAGCAGTTCTTC
j_call: TRBJ1-1; clone_size: .; d_call: TRBD1; v_call: TRBV14; cdr3_aa: CASSHRDRGAEAFF; cdr3_nt: TGTGCCAGCAGTCACCGGGACAGGGGAGCTGAAGCTTTCTTT
j_call: TRBJ2-7; clone_size: .; d_call: TRBD1; v_call: TRBV28; cdr3_aa: CASSHFSGGTYEQYF; cdr3_nt: TGTGCCAGCAGCCACTTTTCAGGGGGCACCTACGAGCAGTACTTC
j_call: TRBJ2-1; clone_size: .; d_call: .; v_call: TRBV5-1; cdr3_aa: CASKKGGANEQFF; cdr3_nt: TGCGCCAGCAAGAAAGGGGGAGCGAATGAGCAGTTCTTC
j_call: TRBJ2-7; clone_size: once; d_call: .; v_call: TRBV21-1; cdr3_aa: CASSPRADRGPSYEQYF; cdr3_nt: TGTGCCAGCAGCCCCAGAGCGGACAGGGGGCCGTCCTACGAGCAGTACTTC
j_call: TRBJ2-2; clone_size: once; d_call: TRBD2; v_call: TRBV4-1; cdr3_aa: CASSQDRGGTGELFF; cdr3_nt: TGCGCCAGCAGCCAAGATCGGGGGGGTACCGGGGAGCTGTTTTTT
j_call: TRBJ1-4; clone_size: .; d_call: TRBD1; v_call: TRBV28; cdr3_aa: CASSGGTGRSEKLFF; cdr3_nt: TGTGCCAGCAGTGGGGGGACAGGGAGGAGTGAAAAACTGTTTTTT
j_call: TRBJ1-6; clone_size: .; d_call: TRBD1; v_call: TRBV28; cdr3_aa: CASSATGSSYNSPLHF; cdr3_nt: TGTGCCAGCAGTGCGACAGGGAGCTCCTATAATTCACCCCTCCACTTT
j_call: TRBJ2-7; clone_size: .; d_call: .; v_call: TRBV18; cdr3_aa: CASSPPYSPYEQYF; cdr3_nt: TGTGCCAGCTCGCCACCCTACAGCCCCTACGAGCAGTACTTC
j_call: TRBJ1-1; clone_size: .; d_call: TRBD1; v_call: TRBV11-3; cdr3_aa: CASSDRGTEAFF; cdr3_nt: TGTGCCAGCAGCGACAGGGGCACTGAAGCTTTCTTT
j_call: TRBJ2-7; clone_size: .; d_call: .; v_call: TRBV6-2/TRBV6-3; cdr3_aa: CASSGESRGLRQYF; cdr3_nt: TGTGCCAGCAGCGGAGAATCTAGGGGACTTCGGCAGTACTTC
j_call: TRBJ1-5; clone_size: .; d_call: .; v_call: TRBV4-3; cdr3_aa: CASSQDYLRDSSNQPQHF; cdr3_nt: TGCGCCAGCAGCCAAGACTACCTCAGGGACTCCAGCAATCAGCCCCAGCATTTT
j_call: TRBJ1-6; clone_size: .; d_call: TRBD1; v_call: TRBV30; cdr3_aa: CAWAGQGAWSPLHF; cdr3_nt: TGTGCCTGGGCCGGACAGGGGGCTTGGTCACCCCTCCACTTT
j_call: TRBJ1-1; clone_size: .; d_call: .; v_call: TRBV12-3/TRBV12-4; cdr3_aa: CASSLTGNTEAFF; cdr3_nt: TGTGCCAGCAGCCTGACGGGGAACACTGAAGCTTTCTTT
j_call: TRBJ1-1; clone_size: .; d_call: .; v_call: TRBV4-2; cdr3_aa: CASSQDGSAEAFF; cdr3_nt: TGTGCCAGCAGCCAAGACGGGTCGGCTGAAGCTTTCTTT
j_call: TRBJ2-5; clone_size: .; d_call: TRBD2; v_call: TRBV6-5; cdr3_aa: CASSPLGGQETQYF; cdr3_nt: TGTGCCAGCAGTCCCCTGGGGGGGCAAGAGACCCAGTACTTC
j_call: TRBJ2-5; clone_size: .; d_call: .; v_call: TRBV9; cdr3_aa: CASSVRGRRTQYF; cdr3_nt: TGTGCCAGCAGCGTGAGAGGAAGAAGGACCCAGTACTTC
j_call: TRBJ2-1; clone_size: once; d_call: TRBD1; v_call: TRBV7-2; cdr3_aa: CASSLPGTGYNEQFF; cdr3_nt: TGTGCCAGCAGCTTACCCGGGACAGGGTACAATGAGCAGTTCTTC
j_call: TRBJ2-2; clone_size: .; d_call: TRBD1; v_call: TRBV7-7; cdr3_aa: CASSLGTGGPHTGELFF; cdr3_nt: TGTGCCAGCAGCTTAGGGACAGGGGGCCCCCACACCGGGGAGCTGTTTTTT
j_call: TRBJ2-3; clone_size: .; d_call: TRBD2; v_call: TRBV2; cdr3_aa: CASSEFGGGTQYF; cdr3_nt: TGTGCCAGCAGTGAATTTGGGGGGGGGACGCAGTATTTT
j_call: TRBJ2-7; clone_size: .; d_call: .; v_call: TRBV18; cdr3_aa: CASSQPGVHYEQYF; cdr3_nt: TGTGCCAGCTCCCAACCGGGGGTACACTACGAGCAGTACTTC
j_call: TRBJ2-1; clone_size: .; d_call: TRBD1; v_call: TRBV11-1; cdr3_aa: CASSLRDRPYNEQFF; cdr3_nt: TGTGCCAGCAGCTTACGGGACAGGCCATACAATGAGCAGTTCTTC
j_call: TRBJ1-1; clone_size: .; d_call: TRBD1; v_call: TRBV6-5; cdr3_aa: CASRGQGVNTEAFF; cdr3_nt: TGTGCCAGCAGAGGACAGGGAGTAAACACTGAAGCTTTCTTT
j_call: TRBJ2-2; clone_size: .; d_call: .; v_call: TRBV7-2; cdr3_aa: CASSIRQAGELFF; cdr3_nt: TGTGCCAGCAGCATCCGACAGGCCGGGGAGCTGTTTTTT
j_call: TRBJ2-7; clone_size: .; d_call: TRBD1; v_call: TRBV14; cdr3_aa: CASSQERGRDRGYEQYF; cdr3_nt: TGTGCCAGCAGCCAAGAAAGGGGGAGGGACAGGGGGTACGAGCAGTACTTC
j_call: TRBJ2-3; clone_size: .; d_call: TRBD2; v_call: TRBV7-2; cdr3_aa: CASSYSGPPGDTQYF; cdr3_nt: TGTGCCAGCAGCTATAGCGGGCCCCCGGGGGATACGCAGTATTTT
j_call: TRBJ2-7; clone_size: .; d_call: .; v_call: TRBV19; cdr3_aa: CASTRSGNYEQYF; cdr3_nt: TGTGCCAGTACCCGTAGCGGAAACTACGAGCAGTACTTC
j_call: TRBJ1-3; clone_size: .; d_call: .; v_call: TRBV28; cdr3_aa: CASSFPGTMGNTIYF; cdr3_nt: TGTGCCAGCAGTTTCCCCGGGACAATGGGAAACACCATATATTTT
j_call: TRBJ1-2; clone_size: .; d_call: .; v_call: TRBV27; cdr3_aa: CASSPRGYGYTF; cdr3_nt: TGTGCCAGCAGTCCGCGGGGCTATGGCTACACCTTC
j_call: TRBJ2-7; clone_size: .; d_call: TRBD2; v_call: TRBV5-4; cdr3_aa: CASSLSGGTYEQYF; cdr3_nt: TGTGCCAGCAGCTTGAGCGGGGGGACCTACGAGCAGTACTTC
j_call: TRBJ2-1; clone_size: .; d_call: .; v_call: TRBV2; cdr3_aa: CASSELSNEQFF; cdr3_nt: TGTGCCAGCAGTGAACTTTCCAATGAGCAGTTCTTC
j_call: TRBJ2-7; clone_size: few; d_call: .; v_call: TRBV6-6; cdr3_aa: CASTHLPDSSYEQYF; cdr3_nt: TGTGCCAGCACCCACCTCCCGGACAGTTCCTACGAGCAGTACTTC